The clone carrying this T cell receptor (beta chain) appeared once. Its antigen is undetermined. Clones were sequenced by immunoSEQ multiplex PCR, and TCRdb holds only the in-frame ones, with some missing. The data show 15,000 or so clones, 80% to 90% seen once. This record comes from a study of monozygotic twins with cystic fibrosis. On the study more broadly: Library input was 2.5 to 3.5 micrograms of fragmented DNA, with about 15 PCR cycles.

Whole-study findings and limits: No link emerged between shared CDR3 counts and age, concordance or severity. The repertoire was suggested to be naive-dominated, clonality median roughly 0.0091.

The V and J ends lost 2 bases and 8 bases respectively, with 19 bases between them. Germline V lookup: CDR1 MNHNY, CDR2 SVGAGI (reference sequence). The CDR3 loop spans 16 amino acids. The sequenced sample consisted of blood. The rearrangement uses TRBV6-6 and TRBJ1-5, with D maybe TRBD1 (6 bases). The TCR comes from a boy aged 5-17 years with cystic fibrosis. CDR3 DNA sequence: TGTGCCAGCAGTTACCGACAGGCTGGGGGTTATGAGCCCCAGCATTTT. Translated, it gives CASSYRQAGGYEPQHF.